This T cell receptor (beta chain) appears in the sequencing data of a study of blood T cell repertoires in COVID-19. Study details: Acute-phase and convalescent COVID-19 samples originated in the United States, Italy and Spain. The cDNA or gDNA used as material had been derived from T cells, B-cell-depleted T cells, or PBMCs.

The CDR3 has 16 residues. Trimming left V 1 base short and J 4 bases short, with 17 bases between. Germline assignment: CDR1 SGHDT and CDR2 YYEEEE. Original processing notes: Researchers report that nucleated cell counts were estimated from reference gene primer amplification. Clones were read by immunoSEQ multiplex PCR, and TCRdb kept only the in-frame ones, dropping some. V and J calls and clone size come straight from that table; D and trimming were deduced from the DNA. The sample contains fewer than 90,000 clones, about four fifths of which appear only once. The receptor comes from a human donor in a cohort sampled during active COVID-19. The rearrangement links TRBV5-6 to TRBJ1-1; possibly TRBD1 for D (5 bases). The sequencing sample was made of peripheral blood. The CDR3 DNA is TGTGCCAGCAGCTTGAGGCCAGGGCTTAGGAGCACTGAAGCTTTCTTT. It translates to CASSLRPGLRSTEAFF.